One sample yielded the 26 T cell receptor beta chains listed below, sequenced in a study of glioma-infiltrating T cells after dendritic cell vaccination. Stated time point: after dendritic cell vaccination, including at tumor progression/relapse. The data were produced by immunoSEQ multiplex PCR, yet TCRdb's version contains in-frame clones alone and is incomplete. The sample gives roughly 62,000 clones, around 83% of which show up once; roughly 14% is in the top ten. The sample consisted of blood, taken after dendritic cell vaccination. All receptors derive from a human donor with glioblastoma.

V gene TRBV30 combines with J gene TRBJ1-1, with unresolved D. This CDR3 comprises 15 residues. Trimming left V 4 bases short and J 1 base short, with 16 bases between. Germline CDR1 is GTSNPN and CDR2 is SVGIG (reference sequence). The CDR3 spells CAWTHYVRGNTEAFF. The CDR3 bases are TGTGCCTGGACCCATTACGTTCGAGGGAACACTGAAGCTTTCTTT. Full variable domain (rest looked up from reference TRBV30 and TRBJ1-1): SQTIHQWPATLVQPVGSPLSLECTVEGTSNPNLYWYRQAAGRGLQLLFYSVGIGQISSEVPQNLSASRPQDRQFILSSKKLLLSDSGFYLCAWTHYVRGNTEAFFGQGTRLTVV.

This clone was detected only once. The chain uses TRBV19 and TRBJ1-5, with 9 bases matching TRBD1. V trimming: 5 bases; J trimming: 9 bases; junction bases outside the gene matches: 8. The CDR3 contains 14 residues. CDR1 is LNHDA and CDR2 is SQIVND in the germline V gene (reference sequence). In DNA, the CDR3 is TGTGCCAGTAGTGCTACAGGGGGCGTACCGCCCCAGCATTTT. It translates to CASSATGGVPPQHF.

There are a few counts of this clone. The junction shows a germline mismatch at one end, possibly a read error. V usage is TRBV28 and J usage is TRBJ2-3, with D hard to call. Germline V lookup: CDR1 MDHEN, CDR2 SYDVKM. CDR3 length equals 14 residues. The CDR3 DNA reads as TGTGCCAGCAGTTTAGTGTCAGGCACGGATACGCAGTATTTT. Protein product: CASSLVSGTDTQYF.

This chain joins TRBV5-1 and TRBJ2-5, with 7 bases aligning to TRBD2. There are 14 residues in the CDR3. CDR1 and CDR2 (germline): SGHRS, YFSETQ. Unmatched junction bases numbered 3, after V lost 3 bases and J lost 1 base. DNA for the CDR3: TGCGCCAGCAGCTCGGTAGCGGGCCAAGAGACCCAGTACTTC. It encodes CASSSVAGQETQYF.

The gene calls are TRBV14 and TRBJ2-2, with D tentatively TRBD2 (5 bases). The CDR3 has 14 residues. The germline V gene encodes CDR1 SGHDN and CDR2 FVKESK. Trimming shortened V by 0 bases and J by 7 bases, and 9 bases separated the two germline ends. The CDR3 protein is CASSQDWAGGELFF. CDR3 bases: TGTGCCAGCAGCCAAGATTGGGCGGGCGGGGAGCTGTTTTTT.

This clone was seen only a few times. The chain combines TRBV2 with TRBJ2-7; D gene ambiguous. Trimming shortened V by 3 bases and J by 12 bases, and 21 bases separated the two germline ends. This CDR3 comprises 14 residues. The germline gives CDR1 SNHLY, CDR2 FYNNEI. The CDR3 bases are TGTGCCAGCAGTGATGGGTTCTTCGCTCGGAGCGTGTACTTC. This encodes CASSDGFFARSVYF.

This chain links TRBV7-2 with TRBJ1-1; D unresolved. This CDR3 spans 13 amino acids. V gave up 0 bases and J gave up 8 bases, with 10 bases separating them. Germline loops: CDR1 SGHTA, CDR2 FQGNSA. The CDR3 coding sequence is TGTGCCAGCAGCTTAGCGCTTGGGGAGGAAGCTTTCTTT. Amino acid sequence: CASSLALGEEAFF.

Here the CDR3 reads CSGRAPGHDTEAFF. CDR3 coding DNA: TGCAGCGGACGAGCCCCGGGACATGACACTGAAGCTTTCTTT. The chain recombines TRBV29-1 with TRBJ1-1, with a tentative D call TRBD1 (6 bases). The CDR3 has 14 residues. Germline V gene lookup returns CDR1 SQVTM and CDR2 ANQGSEA. Trimming took off 7 bases at V and 3 bases at J, with 18 bases between the two ends. Supplemented by reference TRBV29-1 and TRBJ1-1, the full variable domain reads SAVISQKPSRDICQRGTSLTIQCQVDSQVTMMFWYRQQPGQSLTLIATANQGSEATYESGFVIDKFPISRPNLTFSTLTVSNMSPEDSSIYLCSGRAPGHDTEAFFGQGTRLTVV.

The chain employs TRBV5-4 and TRBJ2-7; a possible D gene is TRBD1 (6 bases). Trimming shortened V by 0 bases and J by 3 bases, and 10 bases separated the two germline ends. CDR3 size: 14 residues. Germline V gives CDR1 SGHNT, CDR2 YYREEE (reference sequence). CDR3 DNA sequence: TGTGCCAGCAGCTTGGACAGGGAGAACTACGAGCAGTACTTC. This gives the protein CASSLDRENYEQYF.

The chain carries TRBV19 and TRBJ2-7; the D gene is possibly TRBD2 (6 bases). Germline V gene sequence: CDR1 LNHDA, CDR2 SQIVND (reference sequence). Trimming took off 3 bases at V and 3 bases at J, with 15 bases between the two ends. The CDR3 spans 15 residues. The CDR3 region is CASSISGQTFYEQYF. In nucleotides, the CDR3 is TGTGCCAGTAGTATTAGCGGCCAGACCTTCTACGAGCAGTACTTC.

The chain employs TRBV11-3 and TRBJ1-1; D remains ambiguous. The V gene's germline CDR1 is SGHNT and CDR2 YENEEA. This CDR3 comprises 12 residues. Between the trimmed V and J ends, which lost 1 base and 4 bases, there was a span of 4 bases. CDR3 DNA sequence: TGTGCCAGCAGCTTAGTCAGCACTGAAGCTTTCTTT. Translated, it gives CASSLVSTEAFF.

The gene calls are TRBV30 and TRBJ1-2; unclear D gene. This CDR3 is built from 13 residues. The V gene lost 7 bases and the J gene lost 1 base, with 13 bases spanning the gap. Germline V gives CDR1 GTSNPN, CDR2 SVGIG (reference sequence). The CDR3 loop reads CAFQTLYNYGYTF. In DNA form, the CDR3 reads TGTGCCTTCCAGACACTTTATAACTATGGCTACACCTTC.

This sequence joins TRBV19 and TRBJ1-2, with 7 positions matching TRBD1. Germline CDR1 reads LNHDA; CDR2 reads SQIVND (reference sequence). The V segment lost 1 base and the J segment 3 bases; nucleotides outside the gene matches: 5. The CDR3 is 15 amino acids. CDR3 DNA sequence: TGTGCCAGTAGTATAGGACGACAGGGATACTATGGCTACACCTTC. Residues: CASSIGRQGYYGYTF.

J is TRBJ2-5 and V is TRBV5-1, with D possibly being TRBD2 (6 bases). The CDR3 runs to 15 residues. The germline V and J ends were trimmed by 5 bases and 4 bases, with 18 bases remaining between them. In germline, CDR1 is SGHRS, CDR2 YFSETQ. The chain's CDR3 is CASREGRGAGETQYF. CDR3 DNA sequence: TGCGCCAGCAGGGAAGGACGCGGGGCGGGAGAGACCCAGTACTTC.

The V and J genes are TRBV5-5 and TRBJ1-2, with TRBD1 matching 8 bases. The CDR3 runs 16 residues. Losses at the gene ends were 3 bases for V and 5 bases for J; bases not matched to a gene: 12. CDR1 is SGHKS, CDR2 YYEKEE, per germline (reference sequence). The CDR3 region is CASSSLGRGQGYGYTF. The DNA for the CDR3 is TGTGCCAGCAGCTCGCTCGGCAGGGGGCAAGGATATGGCTACACCTTC.

On this clone: A junction end diverges from the germline sequence, so it may reflect a read error. The chain employs TRBV6-1 and TRBJ2-7; 9 bases are shared with TRBD1. The germline gives CDR1 MNHNS, CDR2 SASEGT. The length of the CDR3 is 15 residues. The CDR3 bases are TGTGCCAGCAGAGAAGACAGGGGGTACATCTACGAGCAGTACTTC. Its translation is CASREDRGYIYEQYF.

This sequence joins TRBV5-1 and TRBJ1-1; D might be TRBD1 (6 bases). Germline V gene sequence: CDR1 SGHRS, CDR2 YFSETQ. The ends were cut back, 6 bases at V and 3 bases at J, with 9 bases in the middle. The CDR3 runs to 12 residues. CDR3 sequence: CASIGGDTEAFF. In DNA, the CDR3 is TGCGCCAGCATAGGGGGGGACACTGAAGCTTTCTTT.

The chain links TRBV30 to TRBJ2-6, with 7 bases aligning to TRBD2. There are 15 residues in the CDR3. Germline-derived CDR1 and CDR2 are GTSNPN and SVGIG (reference sequence). V dropped 3 bases and J dropped 1; count of bases not matched to a gene: 3. In DNA, the CDR3 is TGTGCCTGGAGCGCCGGGGGGTCTGGGGCCAACGTCCTGACTTTC. It specifies CAWSAGGSGANVLTF.

The chain uses TRBV6-5 and TRBJ2-7, with D perhaps TRBD1 (5 bases). The V gene lost 5 bases and the J gene lost 3 bases, with 14 bases spanning the gap. Germline V gene data show CDR1 as MNHEY and CDR2 as SVGAGI. The CDR3 is 14 residues long. CDR3 DNA: TGTGCCAGCAGTGATACAGGCGCGAACTACGAGCAGTACTTC. It translates to CASSDTGANYEQYF.

As concerns this clone: One end of the junction fails to match germline, which may point to a read error. The genes are TRBV6-1 and TRBJ1-2; tentative D call: TRBD1 (5 bases). The CDR3 covers 14 residues. The germline V gene has CDR1 MNHNS and CDR2 SASEGT. In nucleotides, the CDR3 is TGTGCCAGCTGTGAGGGGACTTATAACTATGGCTACACCTTC. It yields the protein CASCEGTYNYGYTF.

This clone is a singleton in its sample. The V call is TRBV4-1, the J call TRBJ1-6; D ambiguous. Germline CDR1 reads MGHRA; CDR2 reads YSYEKL. Trimming removed 2 bases at V and 2 bases at J, with 10 bases between. This CDR3 spans 16 amino acids. CDR3 nucleotides: TGCGCCAGCAGCCAATCGAGGCAGACCTATAATTCACCCCTCCACTTT. Protein: CASSQSRQTYNSPLHF.

The J gene is TRBJ2-3, the V gene TRBV19, with 9 bases matching TRBD1. CDR3 length: 15 amino acids. CDR1 is LNHDA, CDR2 SQIVND, per germline (reference sequence). J lost 4 bases, V lost 9 bases, and 11 bases had no gene match. For the CDR3, the DNA is TGTGCCAGCCGCGGACAGGGGAAGTTCGCAGATACGCAGTATTTT. Translating it yields CASRGQGKFADTQYF.

The chain couples TRBV27 to TRBJ1-1, with D possibly matching TRBD1 (6 bases). The germline V and J ends were trimmed by 3 bases and 4 bases, with 12 bases remaining between them. CDR1 is MNHEY, CDR2 SMNVEV, per germline (reference sequence). This CDR3 spans 14 amino acids. CDR3 sequence: CASSFLGASTEAFF. CDR3 in DNA: TGTGCCAGCAGTTTTCTGGGGGCGAGCACTGAAGCTTTCTTT.

The chain is built from TRBV7-2 and TRBJ2-5; 10 bases line up with TRBD2. Trimming removed 5 bases from V and 5 bases from J; junction bases left unmatched: 8. Germline V CDR1 and CDR2: SGHTA, FQGNSA. The CDR3 is 15 amino acids. DNA of the CDR3: TGTGCCAGCAGCATCAGCGGGGGGGCCATGGAGACCCAGTACTTC. Its translation: CASSISGGAMETQYF.

The chain uses TRBV7-6 and TRBJ1-3, with 7 bases matching TRBD1. Unmatched junction bases numbered 4, after V lost 2 bases and J lost 0 bases. Germline-derived CDR1 and CDR2 are SGHVS and FNYEAQ. CDR3 size: 16 residues. The chain's CDR3 is CASSLTGQNSGNTIYF. The CDR3 DNA reads as TGTGCCAGCAGCTTAACGGGACAGAACTCTGGAAACACCATATATTTT.

CDR3 coding DNA: TGCGCCAGCAGTGACTCTCCAGGGCTAAACACTGAAGCTTTCTTT. As protein: CASSDSPGLNTEAFF. V and J are TRBV10-1 and TRBJ1-1; maybe TRBD1 (5 bases). This CDR3 is built from 15 residues. Germline V gene data show CDR1 as WNHNN and CDR2 as SYGVQD (reference sequence). Deletions cut 3 bases from V and 2 bases from J, with 13 bases between.